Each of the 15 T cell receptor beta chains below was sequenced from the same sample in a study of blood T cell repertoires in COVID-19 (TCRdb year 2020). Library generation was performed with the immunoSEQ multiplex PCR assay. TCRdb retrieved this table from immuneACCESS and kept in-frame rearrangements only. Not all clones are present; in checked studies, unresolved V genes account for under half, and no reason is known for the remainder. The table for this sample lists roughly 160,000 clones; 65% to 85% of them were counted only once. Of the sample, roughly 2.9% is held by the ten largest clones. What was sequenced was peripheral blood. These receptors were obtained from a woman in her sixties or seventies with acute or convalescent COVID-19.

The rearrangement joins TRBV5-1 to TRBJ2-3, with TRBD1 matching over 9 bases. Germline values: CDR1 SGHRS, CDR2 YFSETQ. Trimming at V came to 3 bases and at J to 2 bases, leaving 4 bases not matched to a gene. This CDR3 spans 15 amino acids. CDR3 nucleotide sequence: TGCGCCAGCAGCTCCGGGACAGGGCTCACAGATACGCAGTATTTT. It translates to CASSSGTGLTDTQYF.

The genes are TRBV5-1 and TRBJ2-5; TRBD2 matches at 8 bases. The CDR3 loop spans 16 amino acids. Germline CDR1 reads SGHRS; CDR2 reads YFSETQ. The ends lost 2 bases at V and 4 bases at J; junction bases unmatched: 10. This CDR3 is CASSFLAGGVGETQYF. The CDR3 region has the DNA TGCGCCAGCAGCTTTCTGGCGGGGGGCGTGGGAGAGACCCAGTACTTC. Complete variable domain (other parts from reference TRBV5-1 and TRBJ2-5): KAGVTQTPRYLIKTRGQQVTLSCSPISGHRSVSWYQQTPGQGLQFLFEYFSETQRNKGNFPGRFSGRQFSNSRSEMNVSTLELGDSALYLCASSFLAGGVGETQYFGPGTRLLVL.

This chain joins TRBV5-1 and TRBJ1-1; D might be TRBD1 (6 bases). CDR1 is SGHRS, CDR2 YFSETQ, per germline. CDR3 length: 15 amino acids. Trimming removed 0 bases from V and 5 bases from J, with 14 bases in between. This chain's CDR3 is CASSLDGRGWTEAFF. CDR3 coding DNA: TGCGCCAGCAGCTTGGATGGCAGGGGCTGGACTGAAGCTTTCTTT. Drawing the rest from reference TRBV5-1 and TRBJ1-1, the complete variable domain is KAGVTQTPRYLIKTRGQQVTLSCSPISGHRSVSWYQQTPGQGLQFLFEYFSETQRNKGNFPGRFSGRQFSNSRSEMNVSTLELGDSALYLCASSLDGRGWTEAFFGQGTRLTVV.

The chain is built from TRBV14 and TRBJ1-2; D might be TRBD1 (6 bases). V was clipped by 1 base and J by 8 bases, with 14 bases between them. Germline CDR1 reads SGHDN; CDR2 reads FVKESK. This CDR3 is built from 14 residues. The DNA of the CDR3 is TGTGCCAGCAGCCAAGGAGACAGGCTAAGCGGCTACACCTTC. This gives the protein CASSQGDRLSGYTF.

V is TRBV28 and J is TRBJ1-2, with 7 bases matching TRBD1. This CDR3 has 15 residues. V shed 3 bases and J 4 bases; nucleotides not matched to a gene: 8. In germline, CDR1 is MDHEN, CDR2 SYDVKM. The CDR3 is CASSLPQGMGYGYTF. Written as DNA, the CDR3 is TGTGCCAGCAGTTTGCCACAGGGGATGGGCTATGGCTACACCTTC.

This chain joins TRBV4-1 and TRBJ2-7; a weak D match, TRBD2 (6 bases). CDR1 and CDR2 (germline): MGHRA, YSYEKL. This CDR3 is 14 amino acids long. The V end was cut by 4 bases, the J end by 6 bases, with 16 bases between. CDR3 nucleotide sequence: TGCGCCAGCAGCCCGACTAGTGGCCCCCTCGAGCAGTACTTC. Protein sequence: CASSPTSGPLEQYF.

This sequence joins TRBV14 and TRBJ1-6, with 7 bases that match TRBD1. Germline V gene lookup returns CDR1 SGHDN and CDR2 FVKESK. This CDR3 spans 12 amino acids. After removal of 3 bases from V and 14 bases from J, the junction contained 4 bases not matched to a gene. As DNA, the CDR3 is TGTGCCAGCAGCCAGTTACAGGGGTCCCTCCACTTT. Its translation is CASSQLQGSLHF.

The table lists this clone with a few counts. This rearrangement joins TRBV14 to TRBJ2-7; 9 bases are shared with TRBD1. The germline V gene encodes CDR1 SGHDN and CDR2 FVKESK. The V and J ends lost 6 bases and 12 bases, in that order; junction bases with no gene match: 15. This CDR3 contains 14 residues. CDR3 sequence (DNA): TGTGCCAGCAGTGTCCCGGGACAGGGAAGTCCTCGGTACTTC. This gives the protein CASSVPGQGSPRYF.

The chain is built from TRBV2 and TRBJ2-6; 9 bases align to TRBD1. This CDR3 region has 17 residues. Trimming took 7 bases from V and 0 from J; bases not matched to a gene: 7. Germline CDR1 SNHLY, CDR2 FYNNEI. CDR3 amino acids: CASNPGQGRSGANVLTF. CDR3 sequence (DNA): TGTGCCAGCAACCCGGGACAGGGACGCTCTGGGGCCAACGTCCTGACTTTC.

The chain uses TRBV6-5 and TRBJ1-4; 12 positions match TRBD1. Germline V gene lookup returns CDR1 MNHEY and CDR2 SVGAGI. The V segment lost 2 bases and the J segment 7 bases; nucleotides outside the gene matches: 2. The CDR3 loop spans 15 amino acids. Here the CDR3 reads CASSYGDRGPEKLFF. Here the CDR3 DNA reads TGTGCCAGCAGTTACGGGGACAGGGGGCCTGAAAAACTGTTTTTT.

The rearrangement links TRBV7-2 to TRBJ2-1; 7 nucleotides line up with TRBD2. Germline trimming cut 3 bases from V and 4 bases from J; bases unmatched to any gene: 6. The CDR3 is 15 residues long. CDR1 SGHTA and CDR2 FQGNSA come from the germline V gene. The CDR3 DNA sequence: TGTGCCAGCAGCTTCACCGGACTAGGGTACAATGAGCAGTTCTTC. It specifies CASSFTGLGYNEQFF.

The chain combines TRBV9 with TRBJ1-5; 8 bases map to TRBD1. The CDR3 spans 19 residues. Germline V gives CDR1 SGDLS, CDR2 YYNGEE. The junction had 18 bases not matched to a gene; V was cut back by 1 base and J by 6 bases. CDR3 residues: CASSVITLLTGGVTQPQHF. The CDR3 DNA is TGTGCCAGCAGCGTAATAACCCTACTTACAGGGGGTGTAACTCAGCCCCAGCATTTT. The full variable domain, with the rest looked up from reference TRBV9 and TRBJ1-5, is DSGVTQTPKHLITATGQRVTLRCSPRSGDLSVYWYQQSLDQGLQFLIQYYNGEERAKGNILERFSAQQFPDLHSELNLSSLELGDSALYFCASSVITLLTGGVTQPQHFGDGTRLSIL.

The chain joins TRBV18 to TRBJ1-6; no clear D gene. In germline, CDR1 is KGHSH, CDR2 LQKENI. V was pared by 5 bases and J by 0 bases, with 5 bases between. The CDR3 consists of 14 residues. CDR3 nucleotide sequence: TGTGCCAGCTCAGGGAGCTCCTATAATTCACCCCTCCACTTT. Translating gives CASSGSSYNSPLHF.

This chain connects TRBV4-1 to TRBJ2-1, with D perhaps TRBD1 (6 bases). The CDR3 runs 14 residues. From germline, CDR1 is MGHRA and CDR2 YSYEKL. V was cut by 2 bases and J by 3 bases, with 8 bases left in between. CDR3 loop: CASSQWTVYNEQFF. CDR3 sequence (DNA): TGCGCCAGCAGCCAATGGACAGTCTACAATGAGCAGTTCTTC.

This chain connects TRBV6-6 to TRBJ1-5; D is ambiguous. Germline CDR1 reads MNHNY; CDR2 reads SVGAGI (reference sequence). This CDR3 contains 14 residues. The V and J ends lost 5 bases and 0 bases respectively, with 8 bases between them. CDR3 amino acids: CASSPQYSNQPQHF. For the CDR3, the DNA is TGTGCCAGCAGTCCTCAGTATAGCAATCAGCCCCAGCATTTT.